The next 31 T cell receptor beta chains were all read from a single sample in a study of post-analysis software for immune sequencing data (dated by TCRdb to between 2014 and 2016). Overall study results and their limits: Four to six TRBV segments, including TRBV5-6, TRBV5-1 and TRBV20-1, were significantly more frequent in patients than controls.

What these receptors recognize is not known. Library preparation employed PCR. The instrument was an Illumina HiSeq 2500. To reduce PCR and sequencing biases, unique molecular identifiers were incorporated into the TCR beta cDNA libraries. Using fastp at Q25 and MiXCR, TCRdb reprocessed the public reads and kept productive beta chains. Rows with a matching CDR3 protein are joined into one entry that keeps the most common DNA and genes. This sample has hundreds of thousands of distinct CDR3 sequences in its table, and about 40% of those were observed once. The ten largest make up under 2% of the sample. Sequenced input: blood. The receptors were sampled from a girl aged 10-17 years with multiple sclerosis.

The chain couples TRBV10-3 to TRBJ2-1; 7 nucleotides align to TRBD1. V trimming: 4 bases; J trimming: 9 bases; junction bases outside the gene matches: 12. Germline V gene lookup returns CDR1 ENHRY and CDR2 SYGVKD. The CDR3 consists of 15 residues. In DNA form, the CDR3 reads TGTGCCATCAGTGGGAAGACAGGGTTGGTGAGTGAGCAGTTCTTC. It encodes CAISGKTGLVSEQFF.

V gene TRBV11-2 combines with J gene TRBJ1-2, with 8 nucleotides matching TRBD1. The J segment lost 0 bases and the V segment lost 1 base, leaving 7 bases of the junction unmatched. The CDR3 spans 17 residues. From germline, CDR1 is SGHAT and CDR2 FQNNGV. CDR3 amino acids: CASSLGRGTGTNYGYTF. For the CDR3, the DNA is TGTGCCAGCAGCTTAGGGCGCGGGACAGGAACTAACTATGGCTACACCTTC.

Concerning this clonotype itself: This may be a read error, as it is one base from a much larger clone. V is TRBV20-1 and J is TRBJ2-7, with 7 bases identical to TRBD2. Per germline, CDR1 DFQATT and CDR2 SNEGSKA (reference sequence). The CDR3 consists of 14 residues. The V segment lost 5 bases and the J segment 5 bases; nucleotides outside the gene matches: 12. The CDR3 sequence: CSAGPGGSLDEQYF. The CDR3 nucleotides are TGCAGTGCTGGACCGGGAGGTAGCTTGGACGAGCAGTACTTC.

The V call is TRBV5-1, the J call TRBJ2-5, with TRBD1 identical over 7 bases. CDR1 and CDR2 (germline): SGHRS, YFSETQ. The J segment lost 1 base and the V segment lost 5 bases, leaving 5 bases of the junction unmatched. This CDR3 region has 14 residues. The CDR3: CASRWGQLQETQYF. CDR3 DNA: TGCGCCAGCAGATGGGGACAGCTCCAAGAGACCCAGTACTTC. The full variable domain, rest sourced from reference TRBV5-1 and TRBJ2-5, is KAGVTQTPRYLIKTRGQQVTLSCSPISGHRSVSWYQQTPGQGLQFLFEYFSETQRNKGNFPGRFSGRQFSNSRSEMNVSTLELGDSALYLCASRWGQLQETQYFGPGTRLLVL.

The chain is built from TRBV24-1 and TRBJ2-4; 7 nucleotides line up with TRBD1. The better agreement between TRBJ2-5 and the DNA end casts doubt on the J call. Germline CDR1 and CDR2: KGHDR and SFDVKD. The CDR3 spans 13 residues. Here the CDR3 DNA reads TGTGCCACCAGTGATTCCCCAGGGGGGACCCAGTACTTC. Translating it yields CATSDSPGGTQYF.

The table lists this clonotype with a few counts. The rearrangement joins TRBV12-3 or TRBV12-4 to TRBJ1-4, with 7 bases matching TRBD1. The CDR3 has 15 amino acids. J lost 4 bases, V lost 5 bases, and 7 bases had no gene match. CDR3 in DNA: TGTGCCAGCAGTATACGACAGGGCCTTAATGAAAAACTGTTTTTT. Translation gives CASSIRQGLNEKLFF.

The chain employs TRBV5-5 and TRBJ1-2; D unclear. The CDR3 has 13 amino acids. Trimming left V 4 bases short and J 5 bases short, with 12 bases between. Looked up from germline, CDR1 is SGHKS and CDR2 is YYEKEE (reference sequence). CDR3: CASSPSTTYGYTF. In nucleotides, the CDR3 is TGTGCCAGCAGCCCGAGCACAACGTATGGCTACACCTTC. Full variable domain (missing parts from reference TRBV5-5 and TRBJ1-2): DAGVTQSPTHLIKTRGQQVTLRCSPISGHKSVSWYQQVLGQGPQFIFQYYEKEERGRGNFPDRFSARQFPNYSSELNVNALLLGDSALYLCASSPSTTYGYTFGSGTRLTVV.

The V gene is TRBV10-3, the J gene TRBJ1-2, with 9 bases that match TRBD1. Germline CDR1 ENHRY, CDR2 SYGVKD. The CDR3 totals 13 residues. The V gene end was trimmed by 9 bases and the J gene end by 2 bases; junction bases not matched to a gene: 4. CDR3 in DNA: TGTGCCATAGTACAGGGGGCAAACTATGGCTACACCTTC. Translated: CAIVQGANYGYTF.

This clonotype was seen a few times. V gene TRBV6-2 or TRBV6-3 combines with J gene TRBJ2-7, with TRBD2 identical over 8 bases. V dropped 5 bases and J dropped 6; count of bases not matched to a gene: 9. CDR1 and CDR2 (germline): MNHEY, SVGEGT. This CDR3 has 14 amino acids. CDR3 coding DNA: TGTGCCAGCAGTCCCAGCGGGAGTAAAGGCGAGCAGTACTTC. This codes for CASSPSGSKGEQYF.

This clonotype was detected a few times. The chain combines TRBV6-4 with TRBJ2-1; 7 positions match TRBD2. CDR1 and CDR2 from the germline V gene are MRHNA and SNTAGT. This CDR3 contains 14 residues. V shed 8 bases, J shed 7 bases, and the junction held 11 bases outside the gene matches. CDR3 nucleotide sequence: TGTGCCAGCGGCTCGGGACTACCGGGGAATGAGCAGTTCTTC. Its protein is CASGSGLPGNEQFF.

The J gene is TRBJ2-1, the V gene TRBV7-8, with 10 nucleotides matching TRBD1. V lost 4 bases to trimming and J lost 2 bases; unmatched junction nucleotides: 8. Germline CDR1 reads SGHVS; CDR2 reads FQNEAQ. This CDR3 contains 17 residues. For the CDR3, the DNA is TGTGCCAGCAGCTCTGGGGGGGACAGGGGCCCCTACAATGAGCAGTTCTTC. Protein product: CASSSGGDRGPYNEQFF.

The chain is built from TRBV11-2 and TRBJ2-3, with 11 bases lining up with TRBD2. The CDR3 extends over 16 amino acids. Germline V gene sequence: CDR1 SGHAT, CDR2 FQNNGV. Trimming cost V 2 bases and J 2 bases; bases outside gene matches: 3. The CDR3 is CASSLIAGGITDTQYF. The CDR3, as DNA: TGTGCCAGCAGCTTAATAGCGGGGGGGATCACAGATACGCAGTATTTT.

With regard to this clonotype: An end of the junction does not agree with germline; a read error may underlie this. The rearrangement uses TRBV24-1 and TRBJ2-3; perhaps D is TRBD1 or TRBD2 (5 bases each). This CDR3 has 15 residues. Germline CDR1 and CDR2: KGHDR and SFDVKD. The CDR3 region is CATGDPPGTTDTQYF. The DNA for the CDR3 is TGTGCCACCGGTGATCCCCCAGGGACCACAGATACGCAGTATTTT.

This clonotype was seen more than once but under ten times. V usage is TRBV4-1 and J usage is TRBJ2-7, with 11 positions matching TRBD2. V lost 3 bases to trimming and J lost 5 bases; unmatched junction nucleotides: 9. The CDR3 contains 16 residues. Germline CDR1 MGHRA, CDR2 YSYEKL. The CDR3 DNA is TGCGCCAGCAGCCACGATGCTACTAGCGGGAGAAACGAGCAGTACTTC. Translation gives CASSHDATSGRNEQYF.

This rearrangement joins TRBV29-1 to TRBJ1-4, with a weak D call TRBD1 (5 bases). CDR3 length: 13 amino acids. Trimming took off 1 base at V and 4 bases at J, with 7 bases between the two ends. Germline V gene lookup returns CDR1 SQVTM and CDR2 ANQGSEA. The CDR3 DNA sequence: TGCAGCGTTGAAGGAGGGGATAATGAAAAACTGTTTTTT. As protein: CSVEGGDNEKLFF. Filled out from reference TRBV29-1 and TRBJ1-4, the complete variable domain reads SAVISQKPSRDICQRGTSLTIQCQVDSQVTMMFWYRQQPGQSLTLIATANQGSEATYESGFVIDKFPISRPNLTFSTLTVSNMSPEDSSIYLCSVEGGDNEKLFFGSGTQLSVL.

The chain has TRBV20-1 and TRBJ2-5; D call uncertain. This CDR3 has 10 amino acids. The germline V gene has CDR1 DFQATT and CDR2 SNEGSKA (reference sequence). Trimming pared 6 bases from V and 4 bases from J, leaving 6 bases between. The CDR3 region is CSARPETQYF. CDR3 DNA sequence: TGCAGTGCCCGGCCAGAGACCCAGTACTTC.

There are a few counts of this clonotype. The V call is TRBV9, the J call TRBJ2-1, with TRBD1 matching over 7 bases. Per the germline V gene, CDR1 is SGDLS and CDR2 is YYNGEE. Unmatched junction bases numbered 4, after V lost 10 bases and J lost 6 bases. The CDR3 sequence is 11 residues long. In DNA form, the CDR3 reads TGTGCCCGGGACAGTTCCAATGAGCAGTTCTTC. Its translation is CARDSSNEQFF.

The rearrangement uses TRBV4-1 and TRBJ2-4; TRBD2 agrees at 7 bases. The CDR3 length is 17 residues. CDR1 and CDR2 (germline): MGHRA, YSYEKL. V lost 2 bases to trimming and J lost 1 base; unmatched junction nucleotides: 8. The CDR3 nucleotides are TGCGCCAGCAGCCAACCGTTGATCGGGAGGGCCAAAAACATTCAGTACTTC. This gives the protein CASSQPLIGRAKNIQYF.

The chain joins TRBV12-3 or TRBV12-4 to TRBJ1-1, with D perhaps matching TRBD1 (6 bases). This CDR3 comprises 14 residues. Trimming stripped 0 bases from V and 8 bases from J, with 13 bases between. The CDR3 sequence: CASSLAPDRSEAFF. CDR3 nucleotides: TGTGCCAGCAGTTTAGCCCCTGACAGGTCAGAAGCTTTCTTT.

This clonotype was seen a single time. The CDR3 region has the DNA TGCGCCAGCAGCGGACTAGCGCCAGATACGCAGTATTTT. Translation: CASSGLAPDTQYF. The V and J genes are TRBV5-1 and TRBJ2-3; 9 nucleotides match TRBD2. The ends lost 4 bases at V and 4 bases at J; junction bases unmatched: 1. Germline V CDR1 and CDR2: SGHRS, YFSETQ. The CDR3 spans 13 residues.

Points on this clonotype: A junction boundary mismatches the germline segment, possibly from a read error. The rearrangement joins TRBV19 to TRBJ2-1, with D perhaps TRBD2 (5 bases). TRBJ2-7 explains the end of the DNA better; the J call may be wrong. The CDR3 consists of 15 residues. The V gene's germline CDR1 is LNHDA and CDR2 SQIVND (reference sequence). The CDR3 loop reads CASSLGIRAEMEQYF. Written as DNA, the CDR3 is TGCGCCAGTAGTCTCGGGATTCGGGCCGAGATGGAGCAGTACTTC.

This clonotype occurred a few times. This chain joins TRBV10-1 and TRBJ2-3; D not resolved. V was pared by 4 bases and J by 5 bases, with 7 bases between. Germline CDR1 is WNHNN and CDR2 is SYGVQD (reference sequence). The CDR3 loop spans 12 amino acids. CDR3 amino acids: CASSGVGDTQYF. The CDR3 nucleotides are TGCGCCAGCAGTGGGGTAGGAGATACGCAGTATTTT.

This sequence joins TRBV6-5 and TRBJ2-7; 9 bases agree with TRBD2. The J segment lost 6 bases and the V segment lost 4 bases, leaving 4 bases of the junction unmatched. This CDR3 comprises 13 residues. CDR1 is MNHEY, CDR2 SVGAGI, per germline. The CDR3 reads CASSWRGGSEQYF. As DNA, the CDR3 is TGTGCCAGCAGTTGGCGGGGGGGAAGCGAGCAGTACTTC.

V usage is TRBV20-1 and J usage is TRBJ1-1; D might be TRBD1 (5 bases). V was pared by 0 bases and J by 1 base, with 12 bases between. Germline V gene data show CDR1 as DFQATT and CDR2 as SNEGSKA (reference sequence). The CDR3 loop spans 15 amino acids. Written as DNA, the CDR3 is TGCAGTGCTAGAGATCCAGGACAAAGGAACACTGAAGCTTTCTTT. It specifies CSARDPGQRNTEAFF.

The J gene is TRBJ2-1, the V gene TRBV11-1; D tentatively reads TRBD1 or TRBD2 (5 bases each). The DNA end is more similar to TRBJ2-7, so the J call may be wrong. Per the germline V gene, CDR1 is SGHAT and CDR2 is FQDESV (reference sequence). This CDR3 has 13 amino acids. CDR3 sequence (DNA): TGTGCCAGCAGCTTACCGTGGGGGAATGAGCAGTACTTC. It encodes CASSLPWGNEQYF.

J is TRBJ1-1 and V is TRBV5-1; D not resolved. CDR3 length: 14 residues. V was trimmed by 1 base and J by 11 bases, leaving 18 bases between them. Germline V gene lookup returns CDR1 SGHRS and CDR2 YFSETQ. This chain's CDR3 is CASSLSAVPKGAFF. DNA of the CDR3: TGCGCCAGCAGCTTGAGTGCAGTACCAAAAGGGGCTTTCTTT.

This clonotype occurred a few times. The rearrangement links TRBV12-3 or TRBV12-4 to TRBJ2-4; D is perhaps TRBD1 (6 bases). Trimming stripped 6 bases from V and 0 bases from J, with 12 bases between. CDR3 length: 15 amino acids. The CDR3 coding sequence is TGTGCCAGCAGATCCGGACAGTTAGCCAAAAACATTCAGTACTTC. Its translation: CASRSGQLAKNIQYF.

The chain recombines TRBV3-1 with TRBJ2-6; tentatively, D is TRBD1 (6 bases). This CDR3 has 15 amino acids. Germline values: CDR1 LGHDT, CDR2 YNNKEL (reference sequence). The V and J ends lost 3 bases and 2 bases respectively, with 8 bases between them. CDR3 protein: CASSQRGTGANVLTF. The CDR3 DNA reads TGTGCCAGCAGCCAGAGGGGGACTGGGGCCAACGTCCTGACTTTC.

V is TRBV4-1 and J is TRBJ2-5; 12 bases line up with TRBD2. Unmatched junction bases numbered 15, after V lost 5 bases and J lost 11 bases. The CDR3 runs 16 residues. Looked up from germline, CDR1 is MGHRA and CDR2 is YSYEKL. CDR3 region: CASSTRLAGVANEQYF. In nucleotides, the CDR3 is TGCGCCAGCAGCACACGACTAGCGGGAGTTGCCAATGAGCAGTACTTC.

This clonotype was counted a few times. The rearrangement uses TRBV12-3 or TRBV12-4 and TRBJ1-2; D is undetermined. Between the trimmed V and J ends, which lost 3 bases and 8 bases, there was a span of 16 bases. This CDR3 spans 14 amino acids. The CDR3 DNA reads TGTGCCAGCAGTTTCAGCAGGACTTCGTCGGGCTACACCTTC. It codes for CASSFSRTSSGYTF.

The genes are TRBV5-1 and TRBJ2-5; TRBD2 agrees at 9 bases. CDR3 length equals 13 residues. V shed 6 bases and J 1 base; nucleotides not matched to a gene: 1. Germline lookup yields CDR1 SGHRS and CDR2 YFSETQ. CDR3 nucleotides: TGCGCCAGCACGGGACTAGCCCAAGAGACCCAGTACTTC. This encodes CASTGLAQETQYF.